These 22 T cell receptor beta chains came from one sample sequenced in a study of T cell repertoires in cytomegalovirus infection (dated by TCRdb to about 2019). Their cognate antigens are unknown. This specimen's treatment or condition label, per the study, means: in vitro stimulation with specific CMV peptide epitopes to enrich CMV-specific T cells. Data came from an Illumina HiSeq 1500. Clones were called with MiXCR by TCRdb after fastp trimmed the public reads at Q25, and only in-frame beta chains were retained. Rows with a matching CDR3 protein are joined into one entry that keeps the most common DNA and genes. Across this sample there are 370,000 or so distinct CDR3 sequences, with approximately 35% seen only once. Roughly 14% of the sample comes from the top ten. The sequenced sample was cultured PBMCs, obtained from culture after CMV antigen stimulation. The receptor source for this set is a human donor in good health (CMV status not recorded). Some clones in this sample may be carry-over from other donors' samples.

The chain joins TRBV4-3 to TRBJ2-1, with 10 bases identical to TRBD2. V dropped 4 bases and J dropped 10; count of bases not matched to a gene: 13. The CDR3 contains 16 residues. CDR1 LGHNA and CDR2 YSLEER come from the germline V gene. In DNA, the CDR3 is TGCGCCAGCAGCCGGGGGGGGAGCGGGAGGGCCGGAGAGCAGTTCTTC. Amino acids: CASSRGGSGRAGEQFF.

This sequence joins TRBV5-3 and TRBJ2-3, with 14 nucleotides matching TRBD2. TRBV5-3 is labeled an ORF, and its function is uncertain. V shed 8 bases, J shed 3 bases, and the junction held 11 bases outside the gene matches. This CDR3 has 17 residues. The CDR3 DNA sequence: TGTGCCAGCAGGCCGGGACTAGCGGGAGTATTTACAGATACGCAGTATTTT. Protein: CASRPGLAGVFTDTQYF.

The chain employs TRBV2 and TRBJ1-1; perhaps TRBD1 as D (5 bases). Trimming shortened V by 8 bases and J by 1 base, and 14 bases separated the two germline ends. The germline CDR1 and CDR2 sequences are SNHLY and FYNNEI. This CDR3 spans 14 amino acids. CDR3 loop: CASGWGGGNTEAFF. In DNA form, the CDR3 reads TGTGCCAGCGGCTGGGGGGGAGGGAACACTGAAGCTTTCTTT.

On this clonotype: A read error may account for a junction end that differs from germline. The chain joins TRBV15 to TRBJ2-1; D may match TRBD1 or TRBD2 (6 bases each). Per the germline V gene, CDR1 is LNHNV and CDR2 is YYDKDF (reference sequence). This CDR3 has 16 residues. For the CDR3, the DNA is TGCGCCACCAGCAGAGCAGGGGTTGGGTTTAGCGGTGAGCAGTTCTTC. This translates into CATSRAGVGFSGEQFF.

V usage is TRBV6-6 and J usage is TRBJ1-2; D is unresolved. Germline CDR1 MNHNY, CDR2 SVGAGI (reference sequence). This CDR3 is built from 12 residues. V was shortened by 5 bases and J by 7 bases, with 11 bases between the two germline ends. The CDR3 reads CASSRRERGYTF. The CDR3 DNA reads TGTGCCAGCAGTCGGAGGGAGCGTGGCTACACCTTC.

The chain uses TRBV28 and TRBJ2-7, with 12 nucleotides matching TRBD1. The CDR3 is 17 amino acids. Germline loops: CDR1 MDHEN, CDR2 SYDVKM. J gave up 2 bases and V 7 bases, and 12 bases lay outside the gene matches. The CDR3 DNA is TGTGCCAGCACAGTTGGGACAGGGGGCTTCCTTACCTACGAGCAGTACTTC. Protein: CASTVGTGGFLTYEQYF.

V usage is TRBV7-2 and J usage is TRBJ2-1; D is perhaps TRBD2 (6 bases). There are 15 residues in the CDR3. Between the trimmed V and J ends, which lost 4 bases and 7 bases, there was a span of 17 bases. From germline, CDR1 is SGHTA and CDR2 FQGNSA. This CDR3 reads CASSYYRDWGNEQFF. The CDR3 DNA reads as TGTGCCAGCAGCTATTACCGGGACTGGGGTAATGAGCAGTTCTTC.

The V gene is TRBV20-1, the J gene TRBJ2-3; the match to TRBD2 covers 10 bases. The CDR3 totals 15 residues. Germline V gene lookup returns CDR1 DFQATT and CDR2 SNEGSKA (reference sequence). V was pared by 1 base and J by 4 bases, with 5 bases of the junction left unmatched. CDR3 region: CSARVSSGSADTQYF. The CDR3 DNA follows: TGCAGTGCTAGAGTGTCTAGCGGGAGTGCAGATACGCAGTATTTT.

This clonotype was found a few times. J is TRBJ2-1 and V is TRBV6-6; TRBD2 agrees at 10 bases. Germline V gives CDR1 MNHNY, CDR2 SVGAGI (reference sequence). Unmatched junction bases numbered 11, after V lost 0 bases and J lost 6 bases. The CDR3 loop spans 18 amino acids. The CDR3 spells CASSYSTGIAGGSNEQFF. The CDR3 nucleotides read TGTGCCAGCAGTTACTCGACGGGGATAGCGGGAGGAAGCAATGAGCAGTTCTTC.

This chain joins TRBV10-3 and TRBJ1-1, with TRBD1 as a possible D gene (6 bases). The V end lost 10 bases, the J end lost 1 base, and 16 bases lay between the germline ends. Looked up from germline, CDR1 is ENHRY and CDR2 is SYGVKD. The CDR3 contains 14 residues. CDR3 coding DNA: TGTGCCACCAGAATTCTACAGGGGAACACTGAAGCTTTCTTT. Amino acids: CATRILQGNTEAFF.

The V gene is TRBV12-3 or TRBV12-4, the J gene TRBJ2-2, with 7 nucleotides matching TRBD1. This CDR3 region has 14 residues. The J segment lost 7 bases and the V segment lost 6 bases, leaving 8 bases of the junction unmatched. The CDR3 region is CASRRQGLGGELFF. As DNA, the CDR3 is TGTGCCAGCAGGAGACAGGGATTGGGCGGGGAGCTGTTTTTT.

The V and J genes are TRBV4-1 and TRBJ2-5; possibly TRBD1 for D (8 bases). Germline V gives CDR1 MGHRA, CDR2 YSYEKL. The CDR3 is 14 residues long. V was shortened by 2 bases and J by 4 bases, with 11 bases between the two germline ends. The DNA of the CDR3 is TGCGCCAGCAGCCAAACAGGGGGGGGAGAGACCCAGTACTTC. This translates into CASSQTGGGETQYF.

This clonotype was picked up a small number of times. The CDR3 DNA reads TGTGCCAGCAGCACCCGGGACCCCGGGGACGAGCAGTACGTC. This sequence encodes CASSTRDPGDEQYV. The chain links TRBV7-9 to TRBJ2-7; TRBD1 or TRBD2 may be the D gene (5 bases each). The ends were cut back, 5 bases at V and 5 bases at J, with 16 bases in the middle. Germline loops: CDR1 SEHNR, CDR2 FQNEAQ (reference sequence). The CDR3 contains 14 residues.

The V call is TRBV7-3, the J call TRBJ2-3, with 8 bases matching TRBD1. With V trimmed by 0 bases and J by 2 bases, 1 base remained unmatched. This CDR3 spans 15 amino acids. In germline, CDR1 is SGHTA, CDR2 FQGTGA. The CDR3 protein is CASSLTQGATDTQYF. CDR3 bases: TGTGCCAGCAGCTTAACCCAGGGGGCCACAGATACGCAGTATTTT.

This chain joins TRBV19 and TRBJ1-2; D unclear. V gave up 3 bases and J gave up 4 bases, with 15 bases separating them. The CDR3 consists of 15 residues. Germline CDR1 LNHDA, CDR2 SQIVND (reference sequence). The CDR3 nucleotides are TGTGCCAGTAGTATGGTTAAAGGAGGAGGCTATGGCTACACCTTC. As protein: CASSMVKGGGYGYTF.

DNA of the CDR3: TGCAGTGCACTCCGGGACCCCCGATACGAGCAGTACTTC. As protein: CSALRDPRYEQYF. The rearrangement uses TRBV20-1 and TRBJ2-7, with D perhaps given as TRBD1 or TRBD2 (5 bases each). The germline CDR1 and CDR2 sequences are DFQATT and SNEGSKA (reference sequence). The CDR3 covers 13 residues. Between the trimmed V and J ends, which lost 6 bases and 4 bases, there was a span of 16 bases.

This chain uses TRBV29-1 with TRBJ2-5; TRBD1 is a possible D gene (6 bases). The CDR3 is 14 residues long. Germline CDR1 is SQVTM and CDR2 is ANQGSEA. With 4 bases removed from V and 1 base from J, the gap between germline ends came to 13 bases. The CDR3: CSVGLPGAQETQYF. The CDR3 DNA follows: TGCAGCGTTGGCCTACCAGGGGCCCAAGAGACCCAGTACTTC.

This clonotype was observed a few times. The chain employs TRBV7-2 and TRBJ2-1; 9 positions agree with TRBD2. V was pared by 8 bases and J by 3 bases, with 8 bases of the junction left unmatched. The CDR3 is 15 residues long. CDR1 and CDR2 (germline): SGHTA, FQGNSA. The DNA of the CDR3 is TGTGCCAGCGATCGATATAGCGGGGGCTACAATGAGCAGTTCTTC. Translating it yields CASDRYSGGYNEQFF.

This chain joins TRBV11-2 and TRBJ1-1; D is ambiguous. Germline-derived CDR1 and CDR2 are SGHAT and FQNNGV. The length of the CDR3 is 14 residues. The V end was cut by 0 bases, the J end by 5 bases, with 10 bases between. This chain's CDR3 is CASSLEFFRTEAFF. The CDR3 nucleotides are TGTGCCAGCAGCTTAGAGTTCTTTAGGACTGAAGCTTTCTTT.

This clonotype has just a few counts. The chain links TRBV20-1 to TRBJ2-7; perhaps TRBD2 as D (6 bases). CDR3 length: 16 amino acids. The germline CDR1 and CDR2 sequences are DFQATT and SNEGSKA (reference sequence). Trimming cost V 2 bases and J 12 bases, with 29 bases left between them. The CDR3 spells CSARIPIGRGEVRGYF. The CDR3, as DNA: TGCAGTGCTAGAATCCCCATTGGAAGAGGGGAGGTTCGTGGGTACTTC.

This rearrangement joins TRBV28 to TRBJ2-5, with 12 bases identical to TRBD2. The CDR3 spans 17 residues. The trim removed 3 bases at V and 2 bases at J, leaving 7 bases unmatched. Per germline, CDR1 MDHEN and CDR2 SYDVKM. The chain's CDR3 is CASSFLAGGPRQETQYF. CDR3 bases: TGTGCCAGCAGTTTTCTAGCGGGAGGGCCGAGACAAGAGACCCAGTACTTC.

CDR3 nucleotides: TGCAGTGCTCATACAGAGGGGGGGATTTATGGCTACACCTTC. Translated, it gives CSAHTEGGIYGYTF. J is TRBJ1-2 and V is TRBV20-1; possibly TRBD1 for D (6 bases). Trimming removed 5 bases at V and 5 bases at J, with 18 bases between. CDR1 DFQATT and CDR2 SNEGSKA come from the germline V gene (reference sequence). This CDR3 is built from 14 residues.